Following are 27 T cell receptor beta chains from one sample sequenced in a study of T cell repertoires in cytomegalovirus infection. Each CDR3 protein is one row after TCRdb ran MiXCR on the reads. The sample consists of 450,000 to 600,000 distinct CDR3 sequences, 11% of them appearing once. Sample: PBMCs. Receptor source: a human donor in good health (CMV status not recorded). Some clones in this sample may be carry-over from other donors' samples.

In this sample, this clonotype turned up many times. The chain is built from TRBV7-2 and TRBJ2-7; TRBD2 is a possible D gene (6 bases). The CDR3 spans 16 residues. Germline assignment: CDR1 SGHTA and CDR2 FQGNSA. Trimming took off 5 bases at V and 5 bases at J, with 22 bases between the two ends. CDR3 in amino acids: CASSPGGEFGKNEQYF. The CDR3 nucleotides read TGTGCCAGCAGCCCAGGAGGGGAATTCGGAAAAAACGAGCAGTACTTC.

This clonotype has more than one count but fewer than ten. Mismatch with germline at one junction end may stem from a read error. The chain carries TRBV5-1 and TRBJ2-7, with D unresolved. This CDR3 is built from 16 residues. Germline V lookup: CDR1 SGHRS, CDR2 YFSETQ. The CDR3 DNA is TGCGCCAGCAGCTTGGTTACAGACACGTACTCCTACGAGCTTCACTTC. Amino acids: CASSLVTDTYSYELHF.

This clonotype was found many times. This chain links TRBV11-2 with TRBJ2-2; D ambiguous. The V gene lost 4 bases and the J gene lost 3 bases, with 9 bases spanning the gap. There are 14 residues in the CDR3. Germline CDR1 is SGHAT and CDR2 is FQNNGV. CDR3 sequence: CASSSIRYTGELFF. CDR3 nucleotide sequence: TGTGCCAGCAGCTCCATAAGATACACCGGGGAGCTGTTTTTT.

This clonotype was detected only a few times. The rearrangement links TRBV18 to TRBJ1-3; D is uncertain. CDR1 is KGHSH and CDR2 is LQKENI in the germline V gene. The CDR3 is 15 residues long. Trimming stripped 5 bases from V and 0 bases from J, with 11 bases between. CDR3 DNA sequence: TGTGCCAGCTCAATCGACATTGCCTCTGGAAACACCATATATTTT. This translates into CASSIDIASGNTIYF.

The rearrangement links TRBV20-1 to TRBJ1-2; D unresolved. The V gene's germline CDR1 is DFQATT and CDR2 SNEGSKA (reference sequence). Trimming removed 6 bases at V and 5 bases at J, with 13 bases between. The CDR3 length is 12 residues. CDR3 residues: CSAYTGGYGYTF. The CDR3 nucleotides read TGCAGTGCCTATACGGGAGGGTATGGCTACACCTTC.

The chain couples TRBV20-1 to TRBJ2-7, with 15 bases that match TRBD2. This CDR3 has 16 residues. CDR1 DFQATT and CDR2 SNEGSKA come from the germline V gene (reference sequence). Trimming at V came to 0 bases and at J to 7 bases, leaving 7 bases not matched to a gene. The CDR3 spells CSARDWTSGRAREQYF. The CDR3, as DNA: TGCAGTGCTAGAGATTGGACTAGCGGGAGGGCCCGGGAGCAGTACTTC.

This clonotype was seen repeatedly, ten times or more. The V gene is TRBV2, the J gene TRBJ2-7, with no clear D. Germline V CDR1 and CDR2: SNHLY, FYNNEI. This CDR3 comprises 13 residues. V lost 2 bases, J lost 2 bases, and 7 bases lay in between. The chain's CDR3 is CASSEYETYEQYF. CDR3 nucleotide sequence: TGTGCCAGCAGTGAATACGAAACCTACGAGCAGTACTTC.

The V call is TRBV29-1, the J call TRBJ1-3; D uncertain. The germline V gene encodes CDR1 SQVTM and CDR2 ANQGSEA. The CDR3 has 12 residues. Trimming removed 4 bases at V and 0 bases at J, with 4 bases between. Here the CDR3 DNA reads TGCAGCGTTGGGGCCTCTGGAAACACCATATATTTT. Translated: CSVGASGNTIYF.

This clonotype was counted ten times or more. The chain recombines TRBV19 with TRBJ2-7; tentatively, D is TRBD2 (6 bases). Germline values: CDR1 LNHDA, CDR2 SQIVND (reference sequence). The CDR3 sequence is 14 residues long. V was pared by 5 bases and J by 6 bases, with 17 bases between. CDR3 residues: CASSPGLQGGEQYF. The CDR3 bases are TGTGCCAGTAGTCCCGGACTCCAGGGAGGCGAGCAGTACTTC.

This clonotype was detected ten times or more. The CDR3 DNA reads as TGTGCCAGCAGCTTAGGACAGGGTGGGTCTGGCACAGATACGCAGTATTTT. It specifies CASSLGQGGSGTDTQYF. The V and J genes are TRBV7-3 and TRBJ2-3, with 8 bases aligning to TRBD1. Germline CDR1 is SGHTA and CDR2 is FQGTGA. This CDR3 region has 17 residues. With 2 bases clipped from V and 1 base from J, the junction kept 8 bases outside the gene matches.

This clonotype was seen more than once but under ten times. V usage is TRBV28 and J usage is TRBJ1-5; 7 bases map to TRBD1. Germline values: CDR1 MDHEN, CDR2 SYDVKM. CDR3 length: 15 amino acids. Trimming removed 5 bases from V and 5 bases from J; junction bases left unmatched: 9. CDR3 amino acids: CASSPRDSRYQPQHF. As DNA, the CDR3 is TGTGCCAGCAGTCCCCGGGACAGTAGGTATCAGCCCCAGCATTTT.

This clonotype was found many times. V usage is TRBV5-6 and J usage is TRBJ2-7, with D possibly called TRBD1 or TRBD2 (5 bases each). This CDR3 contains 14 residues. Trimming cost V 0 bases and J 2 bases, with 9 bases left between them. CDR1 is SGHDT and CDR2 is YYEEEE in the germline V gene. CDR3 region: CASSLAGRTYEQYF. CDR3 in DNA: TGTGCCAGCAGCTTGGCGGGACGCACCTACGAGCAGTACTTC.

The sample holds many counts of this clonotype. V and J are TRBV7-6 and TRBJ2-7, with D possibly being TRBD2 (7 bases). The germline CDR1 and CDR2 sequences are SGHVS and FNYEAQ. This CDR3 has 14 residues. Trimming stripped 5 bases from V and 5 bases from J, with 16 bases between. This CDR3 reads CASSPRGAGDEQYF. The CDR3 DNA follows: TGTGCCAGCAGCCCCCGGGGGGCAGGCGACGAGCAGTACTTC.

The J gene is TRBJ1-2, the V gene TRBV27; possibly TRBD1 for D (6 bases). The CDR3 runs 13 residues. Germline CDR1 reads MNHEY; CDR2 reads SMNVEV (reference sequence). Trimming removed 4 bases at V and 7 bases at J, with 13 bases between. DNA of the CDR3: TGTGCCAGCAGTTCCAGGGACAAGGTTGGCTACACCTTC. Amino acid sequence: CASSSRDKVGYTF.

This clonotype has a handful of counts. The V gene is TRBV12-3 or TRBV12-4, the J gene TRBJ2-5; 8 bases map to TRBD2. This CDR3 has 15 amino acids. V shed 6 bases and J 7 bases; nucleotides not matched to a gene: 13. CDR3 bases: TGTGCCAGCAGCCGGGGGGGAGGCTCATGGGGGACCCAGTACTTC. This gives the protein CASSRGGGSWGTQYF.

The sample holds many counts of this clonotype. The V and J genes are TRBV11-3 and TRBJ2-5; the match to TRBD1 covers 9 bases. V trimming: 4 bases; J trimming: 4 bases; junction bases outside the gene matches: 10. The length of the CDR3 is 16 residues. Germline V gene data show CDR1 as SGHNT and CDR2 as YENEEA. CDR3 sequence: CASSSGTGMVGETQYF. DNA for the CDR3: TGTGCCAGCAGCTCCGGGACAGGGATGGTCGGAGAGACCCAGTACTTC. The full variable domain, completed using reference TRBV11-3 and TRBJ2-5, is EAGVVQSPRYKIIEKKQPVAFWCNPISGHNTLYWYLQNLGQGPELLIRYENEEAVDDSQLPKDRFSAERLKGVDSTLKIQPAELGDSAVYLCASSSGTGMVGETQYFGPGTRLLVL.

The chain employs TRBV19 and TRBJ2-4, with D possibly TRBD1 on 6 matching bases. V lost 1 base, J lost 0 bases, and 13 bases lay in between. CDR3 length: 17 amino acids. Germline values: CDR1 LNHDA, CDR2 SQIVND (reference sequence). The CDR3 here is CASSIGTELLAKNIQYF. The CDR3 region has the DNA TGTGCCAGTAGTATAGGGACAGAGCTCCTAGCCAAAAACATTCAGTACTTC.

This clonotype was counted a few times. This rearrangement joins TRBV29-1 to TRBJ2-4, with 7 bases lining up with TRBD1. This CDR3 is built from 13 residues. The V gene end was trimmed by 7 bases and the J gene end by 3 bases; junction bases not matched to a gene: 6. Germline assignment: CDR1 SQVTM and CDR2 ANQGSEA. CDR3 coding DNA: TGCAGCGCTGGGACAGCGATCAAAAACATTCAGTACTTC. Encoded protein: CSAGTAIKNIQYF. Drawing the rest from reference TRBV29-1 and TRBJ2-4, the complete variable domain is SAVISQKPSRDICQRGTSLTIQCQVDSQVTMMFWYRQQPGQSLTLIATANQGSEATYESGFVIDKFPISRPNLTFSTLTVSNMSPEDSSIYLCSAGTAIKNIQYFGAGTRLSVL.

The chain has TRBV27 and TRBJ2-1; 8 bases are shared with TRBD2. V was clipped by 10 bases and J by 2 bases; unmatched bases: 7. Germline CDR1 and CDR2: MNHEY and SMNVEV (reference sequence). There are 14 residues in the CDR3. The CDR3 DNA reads TGTGCCACCTCGAGCGGGAGTCCCTACAATGAGCAGTTCTTC. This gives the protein CATSSGSPYNEQFF.

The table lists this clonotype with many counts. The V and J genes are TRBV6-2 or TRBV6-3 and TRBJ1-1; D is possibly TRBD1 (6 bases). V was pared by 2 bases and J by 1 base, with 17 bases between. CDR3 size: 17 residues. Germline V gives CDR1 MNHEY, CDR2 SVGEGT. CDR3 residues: CASSYPLGGPTNTEAFF. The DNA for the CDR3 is TGTGCCAGCAGTTACCCCCTGGGGGGCCCAACGAACACTGAAGCTTTCTTT.

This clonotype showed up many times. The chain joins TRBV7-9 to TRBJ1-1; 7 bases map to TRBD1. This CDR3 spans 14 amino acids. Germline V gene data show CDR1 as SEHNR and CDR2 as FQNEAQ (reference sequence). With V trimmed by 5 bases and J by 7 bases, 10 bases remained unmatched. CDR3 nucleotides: TGTGCCAGCAGCCCGAGACAGGGAGGTTTTGAAGCTTTCTTT. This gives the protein CASSPRQGGFEAFF. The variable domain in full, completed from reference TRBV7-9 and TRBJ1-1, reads DTGVSQNPRHKITKRGQNVTFRCDPISEHNRLYWYRQTLGQGPEFLTYFQNEAQLEKSRLLSDRFSAERPKGSFSTLEIQRTEQGDSAMYLCASSPRQGGFEAFFGQGTRLTVV.

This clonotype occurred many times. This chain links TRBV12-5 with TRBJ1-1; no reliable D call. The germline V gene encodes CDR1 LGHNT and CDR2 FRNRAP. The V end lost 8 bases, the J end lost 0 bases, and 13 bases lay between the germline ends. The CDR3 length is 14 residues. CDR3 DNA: TGTGCTAGTCGCCGTGGCTCTTTGAACACTGAAGCTTTCTTT. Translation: CASRRGSLNTEAFF.

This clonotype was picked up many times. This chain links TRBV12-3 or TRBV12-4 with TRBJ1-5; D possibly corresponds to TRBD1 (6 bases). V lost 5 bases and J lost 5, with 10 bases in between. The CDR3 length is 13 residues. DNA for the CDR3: TGTGCCAGCAGTCGGACAGTCCATCAGCCCCAGCATTTT. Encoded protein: CASSRTVHQPQHF.

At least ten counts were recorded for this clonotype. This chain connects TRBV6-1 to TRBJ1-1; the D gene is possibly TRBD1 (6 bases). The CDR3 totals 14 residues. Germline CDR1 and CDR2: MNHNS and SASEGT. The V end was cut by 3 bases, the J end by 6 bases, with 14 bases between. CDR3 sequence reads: CASSDEGGRAEAFF. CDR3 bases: TGTGCCAGCAGTGATGAAGGGGGACGGGCTGAAGCTTTCTTT.

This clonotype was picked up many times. CDR3 loop: CASSFVQGNTGELFF. The DNA of the CDR3 is TGTGCCAGCAGCTTTGTGCAGGGGAACACCGGGGAGCTGTTTTTT. The chain joins TRBV7-2 to TRBJ2-2; a weak D match, TRBD1 (5 bases). The V gene lost 3 bases and the J gene lost 1 base, with 9 bases spanning the gap. The CDR3 extends over 15 amino acids. Germline assignment: CDR1 SGHTA and CDR2 FQGNSA.

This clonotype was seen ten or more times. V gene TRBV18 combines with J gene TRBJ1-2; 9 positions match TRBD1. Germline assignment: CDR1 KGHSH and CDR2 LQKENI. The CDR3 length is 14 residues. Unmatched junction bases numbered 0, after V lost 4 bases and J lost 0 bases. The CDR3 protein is CASSRQGANYGYTF. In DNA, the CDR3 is TGTGCCAGCTCACGACAGGGGGCTAACTATGGCTACACCTTC.

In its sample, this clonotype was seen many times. CDR3 in DNA: TGTGCCAGCAGCACTCGACTGAACACTGAAGCTTTCTTT. Protein: CASSTRLNTEAFF. V is TRBV3-1 and J is TRBJ1-1; D not resolved. The V end lost 5 bases, the J end lost 0 bases, and 7 bases lay between the germline ends. This CDR3 has 13 residues. Germline assignment: CDR1 LGHDT and CDR2 YNNKEL (reference sequence).